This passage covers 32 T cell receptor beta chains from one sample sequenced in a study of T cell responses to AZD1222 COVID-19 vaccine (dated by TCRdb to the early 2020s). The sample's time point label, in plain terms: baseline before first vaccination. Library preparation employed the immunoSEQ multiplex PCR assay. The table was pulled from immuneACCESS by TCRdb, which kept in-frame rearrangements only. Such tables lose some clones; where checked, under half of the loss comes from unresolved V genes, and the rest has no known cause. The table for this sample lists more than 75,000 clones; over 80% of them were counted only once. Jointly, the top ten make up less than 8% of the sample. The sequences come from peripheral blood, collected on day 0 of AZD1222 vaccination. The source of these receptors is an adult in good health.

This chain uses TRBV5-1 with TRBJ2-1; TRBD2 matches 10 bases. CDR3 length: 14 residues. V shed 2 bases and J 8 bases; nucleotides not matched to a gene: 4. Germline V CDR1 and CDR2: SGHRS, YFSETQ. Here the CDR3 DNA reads TGCGCCAGCAGCTTAGCGGGGGGGCAGGATGAGCAGTTCTTC. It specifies CASSLAGGQDEQFF.

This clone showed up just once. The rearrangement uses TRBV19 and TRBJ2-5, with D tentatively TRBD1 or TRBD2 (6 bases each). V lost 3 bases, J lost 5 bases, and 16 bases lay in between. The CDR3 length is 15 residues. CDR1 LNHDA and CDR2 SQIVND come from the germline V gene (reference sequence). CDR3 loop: CASSIWGAQRETQYF. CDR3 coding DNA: TGTGCCAGTAGTATCTGGGGGGCGCAGAGGGAGACCCAGTACTTC.

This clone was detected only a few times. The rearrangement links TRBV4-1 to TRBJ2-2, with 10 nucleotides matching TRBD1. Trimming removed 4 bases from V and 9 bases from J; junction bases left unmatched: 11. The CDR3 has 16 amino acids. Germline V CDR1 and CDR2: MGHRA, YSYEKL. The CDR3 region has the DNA TGCGCCAGCAGCCGAGGGACAGGGGCGGACTCCTGGGAGCTGTTTTTT. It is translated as CASSRGTGADSWELFF.

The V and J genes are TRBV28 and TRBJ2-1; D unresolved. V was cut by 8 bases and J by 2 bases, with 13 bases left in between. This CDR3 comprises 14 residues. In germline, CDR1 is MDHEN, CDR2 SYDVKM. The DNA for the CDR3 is TGTGCCAGCTGCCGGAGTCGCCCCTACAATGAGCAGTTCTTC. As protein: CASCRSRPYNEQFF.

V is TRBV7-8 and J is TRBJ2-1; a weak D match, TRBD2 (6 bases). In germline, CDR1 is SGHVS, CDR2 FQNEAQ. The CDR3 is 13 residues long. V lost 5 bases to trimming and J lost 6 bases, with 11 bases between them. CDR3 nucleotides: TGTGCCAGCAGCCGCGGGGTAGTCAATGAGCAGTTCTTC. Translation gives CASSRGVVNEQFF.

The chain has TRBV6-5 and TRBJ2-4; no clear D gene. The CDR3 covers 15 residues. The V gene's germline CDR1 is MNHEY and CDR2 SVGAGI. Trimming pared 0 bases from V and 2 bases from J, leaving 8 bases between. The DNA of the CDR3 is TGTGCCAGCAGTTACTCGATGCCTTCCAAAAACATTCAGTACTTC. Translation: CASSYSMPSKNIQYF.

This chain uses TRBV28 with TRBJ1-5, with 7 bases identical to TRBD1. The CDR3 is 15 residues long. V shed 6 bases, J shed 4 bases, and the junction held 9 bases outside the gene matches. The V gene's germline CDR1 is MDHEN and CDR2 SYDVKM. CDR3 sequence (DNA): TGTGCCAGCAGCACCGAACAGGGGTGGAATCAGCCCCAGCATTTT. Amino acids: CASSTEQGWNQPQHF.

The CDR3 is CASHTGVVEKLFF. In DNA, the CDR3 is TGTGCCAGCCACACAGGGGTGGTTGAAAAACTGTTTTTT. The rearrangement joins TRBV28 to TRBJ1-4; 7 bases agree with TRBD1. The CDR3 consists of 13 residues. CDR1 and CDR2 from the germline V gene are MDHEN and SYDVKM. V dropped 8 bases and J dropped 7; count of bases not matched to a gene: 7.

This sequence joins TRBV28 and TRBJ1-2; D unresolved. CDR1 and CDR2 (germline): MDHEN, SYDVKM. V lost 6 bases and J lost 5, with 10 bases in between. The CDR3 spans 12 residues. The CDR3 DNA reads TGTGCCAGCAGGAGACACGGGTATGGCTACACCTTC. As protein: CASRRHGYGYTF.

The CDR3 DNA reads TGTGCCAGCAGTTTAGGAGGGGATAATTCACCCCTCCACTTT. Its translation: CASSLGGDNSPLHF. The V call is TRBV28, the J call TRBJ1-6, with a weak D call TRBD1 (5 bases). The V end was cut by 2 bases, the J end by 5 bases, with 7 bases between. The germline gives CDR1 MDHEN, CDR2 SYDVKM. The CDR3 runs 14 residues.

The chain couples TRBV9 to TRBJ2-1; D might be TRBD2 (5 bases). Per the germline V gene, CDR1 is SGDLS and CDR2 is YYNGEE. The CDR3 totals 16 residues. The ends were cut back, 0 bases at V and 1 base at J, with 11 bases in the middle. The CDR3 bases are TGTGCCAGCAGCGTAGCCCCAGTAGCGTCCTACAATGAGCAGTTCTTC. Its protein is CASSVAPVASYNEQFF.

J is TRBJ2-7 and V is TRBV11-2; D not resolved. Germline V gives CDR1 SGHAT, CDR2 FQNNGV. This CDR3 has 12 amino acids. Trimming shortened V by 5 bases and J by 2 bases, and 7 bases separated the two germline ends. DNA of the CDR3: TGTGCCAGCAGCCTACACCCCTACGAGCAGTACTTC. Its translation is CASSLHPYEQYF.

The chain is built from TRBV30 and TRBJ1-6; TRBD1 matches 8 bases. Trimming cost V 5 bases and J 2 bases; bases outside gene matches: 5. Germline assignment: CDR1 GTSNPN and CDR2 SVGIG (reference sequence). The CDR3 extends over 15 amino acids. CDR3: CAWGTGGAYNSPLHF. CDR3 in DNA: TGTGCCTGGGGAACAGGGGGGGCCTATAATTCACCCCTCCACTTT.

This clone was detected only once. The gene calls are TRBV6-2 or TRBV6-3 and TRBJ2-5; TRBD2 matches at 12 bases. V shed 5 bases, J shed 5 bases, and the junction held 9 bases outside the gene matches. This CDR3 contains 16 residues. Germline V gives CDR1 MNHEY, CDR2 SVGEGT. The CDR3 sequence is CASSALAGGQVETQYF. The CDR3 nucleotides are TGTGCCAGCAGTGCCCTAGCGGGGGGGCAGGTGGAGACCCAGTACTTC.

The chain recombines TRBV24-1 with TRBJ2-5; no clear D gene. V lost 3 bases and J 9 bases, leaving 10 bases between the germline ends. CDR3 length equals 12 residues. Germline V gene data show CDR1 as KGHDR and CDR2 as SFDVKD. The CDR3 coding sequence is TGTGCCACCAGTGATGATATCGGAGCCCAGTACTTC. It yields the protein CATSDDIGAQYF.

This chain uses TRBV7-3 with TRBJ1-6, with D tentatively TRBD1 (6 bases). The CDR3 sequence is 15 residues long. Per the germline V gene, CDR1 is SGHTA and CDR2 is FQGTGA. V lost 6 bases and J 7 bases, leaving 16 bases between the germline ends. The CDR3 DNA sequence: TGTGCCAGCAGTTCGTCCTCCAGGGGAAATTCACCCCTCCACTTT. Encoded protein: CASSSSSRGNSPLHF.

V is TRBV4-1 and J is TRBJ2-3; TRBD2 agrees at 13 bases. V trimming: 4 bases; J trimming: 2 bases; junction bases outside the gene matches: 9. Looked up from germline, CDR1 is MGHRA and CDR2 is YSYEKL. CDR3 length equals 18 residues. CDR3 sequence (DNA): TGCGCCAGCAGCCCCGGAGAGGGACTAGCGGGATACACAGATACGCAGTATTTT. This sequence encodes CASSPGEGLAGYTDTQYF.

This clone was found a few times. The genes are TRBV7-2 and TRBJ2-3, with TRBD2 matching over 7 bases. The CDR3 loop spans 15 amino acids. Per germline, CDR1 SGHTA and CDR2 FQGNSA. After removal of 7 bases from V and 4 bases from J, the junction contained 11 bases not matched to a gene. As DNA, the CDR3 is TGTGCCAGCAACTCGATTCGCGGGAGCCCAGATACGCAGTATTTT. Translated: CASNSIRGSPDTQYF.

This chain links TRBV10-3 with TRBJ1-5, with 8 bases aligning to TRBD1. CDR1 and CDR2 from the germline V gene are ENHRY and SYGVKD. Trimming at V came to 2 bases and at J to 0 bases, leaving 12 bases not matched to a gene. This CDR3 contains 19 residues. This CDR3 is CAISERRDRSITSNQPQHF. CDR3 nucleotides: TGTGCCATCAGTGAGCGCCGGGACAGGTCAATCACTAGCAATCAGCCCCAGCATTTT.

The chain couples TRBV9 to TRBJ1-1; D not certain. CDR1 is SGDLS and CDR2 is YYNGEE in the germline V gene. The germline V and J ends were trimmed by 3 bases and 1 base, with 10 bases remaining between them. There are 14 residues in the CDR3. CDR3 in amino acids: CASSATLQNTEAFF. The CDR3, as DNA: TGTGCCAGCAGCGCAACCCTGCAGAACACTGAAGCTTTCTTT.

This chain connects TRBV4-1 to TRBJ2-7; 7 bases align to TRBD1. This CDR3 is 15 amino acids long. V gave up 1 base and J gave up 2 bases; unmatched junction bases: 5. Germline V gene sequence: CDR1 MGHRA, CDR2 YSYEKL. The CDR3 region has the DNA TGCGCCAGCAGCCAAGGACGGACAGGAACCTACGAGCAGTACTTC. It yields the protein CASSQGRTGTYEQYF.

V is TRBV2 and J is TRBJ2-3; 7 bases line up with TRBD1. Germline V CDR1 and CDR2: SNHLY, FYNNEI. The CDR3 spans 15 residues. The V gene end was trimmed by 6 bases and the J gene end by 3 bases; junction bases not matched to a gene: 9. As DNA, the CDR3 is TGTGCCAGCAGAGACAGGGTAACGAGGACAGATACGCAGTATTTT. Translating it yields CASRDRVTRTDTQYF.

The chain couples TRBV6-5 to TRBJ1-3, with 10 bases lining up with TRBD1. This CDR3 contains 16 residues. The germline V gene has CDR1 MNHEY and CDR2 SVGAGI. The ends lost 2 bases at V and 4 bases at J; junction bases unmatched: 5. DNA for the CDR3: TGTGCCAGCAGTTACGCCGGACAGGGGGGAGGAAACACCATATATTTT. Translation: CASSYAGQGGGNTIYF.

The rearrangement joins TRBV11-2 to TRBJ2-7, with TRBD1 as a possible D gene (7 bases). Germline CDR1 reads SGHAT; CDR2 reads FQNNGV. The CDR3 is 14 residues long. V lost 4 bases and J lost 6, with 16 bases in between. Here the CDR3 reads CASSSPRGVREQYF. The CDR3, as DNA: TGTGCCAGCAGCTCCCCCAGGGGGGTTCGCGAGCAGTACTTC.

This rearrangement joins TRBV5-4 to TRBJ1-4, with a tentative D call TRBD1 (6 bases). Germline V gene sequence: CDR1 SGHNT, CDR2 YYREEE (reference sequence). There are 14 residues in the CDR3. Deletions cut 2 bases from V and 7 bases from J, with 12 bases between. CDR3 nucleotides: TGTGCCAGCAGCTTACGGGGGGCCCCTGAAAAACTGTTTTTT. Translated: CASSLRGAPEKLFF.

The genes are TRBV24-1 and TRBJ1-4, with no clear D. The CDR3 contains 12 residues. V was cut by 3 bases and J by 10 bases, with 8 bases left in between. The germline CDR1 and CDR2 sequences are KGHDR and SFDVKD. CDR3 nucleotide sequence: TGTGCCACCAGTGATCCCCGAGGAAAACTGTTTTTT. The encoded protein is CATSDPRGKLFF.

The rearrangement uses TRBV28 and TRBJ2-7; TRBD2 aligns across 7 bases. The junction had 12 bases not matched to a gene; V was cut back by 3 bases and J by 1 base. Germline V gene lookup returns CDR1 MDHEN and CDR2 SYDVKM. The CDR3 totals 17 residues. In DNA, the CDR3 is TGTGCCAGCAGTTTGGGGGGGTCATCGGGAGTTTCCTACGAGCAGTACTTC. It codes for CASSLGGSSGVSYEQYF.

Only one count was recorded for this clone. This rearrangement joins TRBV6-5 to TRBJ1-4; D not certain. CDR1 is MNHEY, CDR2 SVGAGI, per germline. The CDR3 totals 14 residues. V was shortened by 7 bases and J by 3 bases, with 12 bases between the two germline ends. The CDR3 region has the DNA TGTGCCAGCATCGGATGGGCAGCTAATGAAAAACTGTTTTTT. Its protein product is CASIGWAANEKLFF.

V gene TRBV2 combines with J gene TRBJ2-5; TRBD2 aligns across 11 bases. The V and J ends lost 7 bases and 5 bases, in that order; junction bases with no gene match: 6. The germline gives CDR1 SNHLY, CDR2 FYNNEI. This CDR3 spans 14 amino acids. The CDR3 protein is CASTLAGGFETQYF. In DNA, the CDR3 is TGTGCCAGCACTCTAGCGGGGGGATTTGAGACCCAGTACTTC. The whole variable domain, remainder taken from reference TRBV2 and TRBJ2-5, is EPEVTQTPSHQVTQMGQEVILRCVPISNHLYFYWYRQILGQKVEFLVSFYNNEISEKSEIFDDQFSVERPDGSNFTLKIRSTKLEDSAMYFCASTLAGGFETQYFGPGTRLLVL.

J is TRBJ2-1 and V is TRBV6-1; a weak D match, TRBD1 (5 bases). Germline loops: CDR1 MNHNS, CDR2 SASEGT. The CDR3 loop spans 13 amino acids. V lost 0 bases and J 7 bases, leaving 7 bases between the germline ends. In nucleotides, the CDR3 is TGTGCCAGCAGTGAAGCGGGGCAGAATGAGCAGTTCTTC. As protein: CASSEAGQNEQFF.

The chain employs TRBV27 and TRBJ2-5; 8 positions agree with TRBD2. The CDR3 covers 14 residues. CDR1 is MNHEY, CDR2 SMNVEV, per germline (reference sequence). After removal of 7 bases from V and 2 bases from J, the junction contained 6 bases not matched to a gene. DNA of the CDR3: TGTGCCAGCATCGAACTAGCGGCACAAGAGACCCAGTACTTC. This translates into CASIELAAQETQYF.

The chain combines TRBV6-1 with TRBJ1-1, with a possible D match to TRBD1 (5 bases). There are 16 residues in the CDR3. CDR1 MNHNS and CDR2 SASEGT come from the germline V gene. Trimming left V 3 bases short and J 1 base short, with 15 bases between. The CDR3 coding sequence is TGTGCCAGCAGTGAGCAATCACTCGGGGGGAACACTGAAGCTTTCTTT. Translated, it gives CASSEQSLGGNTEAFF.